This TCR beta chain stems from a study of Ad26.COV2.S vaccination and SARS-CoV-2 variants. The study, taken as a whole, reports: Vaccine recipients posted higher spike-specific TCR breadth than their placebo counterparts. The TCR breadth and depth analyses may have produced an underestimate of total T cell responses. Non-spike TCR breadth did not differ much between vaccine and placebo recipients.

Of note for this clone: Its specificity is not known.

The treatment was: some 20 received Ad26.COV2.S at low or high dose, single or two shots; roughly five received placebo; per-sample allocation not given. Repertoires come from day 63 after the first vaccine or placebo injection. The CDR3 is 13 amino acids. With V trimmed by 5 bases and J by 4 bases, 2 bases remained unmatched. Generated by immunoSEQ multiplex PCR, the TCRdb table keeps only in-frame clones and is missing some. Counted here are some 480,000 clones, about 83% occurring once; the ten biggest clones make up 10% to 15%. The input for sequencing was peripheral blood, taken in a trial of Ad26.COV2.S vaccine versus placebo. This TCR came from a person aged 18 to 59 who received the Ad26.COV2.S COVID-19 vaccine or a placebo. The chain joins TRBV12-3 or TRBV12-4 to TRBJ2-5, with 9 bases aligning to TRBD1. Here the CDR3 reads CASSKTGGETQYF. The CDR3, as DNA: TGTGCCAGCAGTAAGACAGGGGGAGAGACCCAGTACTTC.